Listed here is a single T cell receptor (beta chain). This specimen belongs to a study of shared clonotypes between healthy human individuals. Positive CCR7 selection of CD45RO-negative cells yielded the naive CD8 cells, and terminally differentiated effector memory CD45RA+ cells were excluded. This table comes from immunoSEQ multiplex PCR, and its TCRdb copy is limited to in-frame clones, with some not included. The sample yields roughly 850,000 clones, 95% to 97% seen once. Material for sequencing was naive CD8+ T cells sorted from blood. The clonotype comes from a man aged 30 to 39 in good health.

CDR3 sequence (DNA): TGTGCCAGCTCACCTCCCGAAACGGGGGGCCAAGAGACCCAGTACTTC. Amino acid sequence: CASSPPETGGQETQYF. This chain uses TRBV18 with TRBJ2-5; 7 nucleotides agree with TRBD2. Per germline, CDR1 KGHSH and CDR2 LQKENI. The CDR3 contains 16 residues. Trimming removed 3 bases from V and 1 base from J; junction bases left unmatched: 8.